These T cell receptor beta chains were read from a single sample in a study of T cell repertoires in cytomegalovirus infection. These TCRs are of unknown antigen specificity. TCRdb recomputed calls from the reads with MiXCR, one row per CDR3 protein. The data hold hundreds of thousands of distinct CDR3 sequences, with about 42% observed a single time. The source was cultured PBMCs, collected from culture after CMV antigen stimulation. All receptors derive from a human donor in good health (CMV status not recorded). Some clones in this sample may be carry-over from other donors' samples. Both conserved end residues are part of each CDR3. Fields, in order: J gene, V gene, CDR3 length, clone size, D gene, CDR3 DNA, CDR3 protein. A D gene is named only where the DNA matches it firmly. The listing skips clone size in some rows; elsewhere it reads once, few, many or a size class.

>TRBJ2-2|TRBV19|15|-|-
TGTGCCAGTACCCATGGGGGGGGCCAAGCGGGGGAGCTGTTTTTT
CASTHGGGQAGELFF
>TRBJ2-6|TRBV7-2|16|few|TRBD1
TGTGCCAGCAGCTCGTACAGGGGCGCGGGGGCCAACGTCCTGACTTTC
CASSSYRGAGANVLTF
>TRBJ2-3|TRBV4-3|16|-|TRBD2
TGCGCCAGCAGCCCGACTAGCGGGAAGTGGATAGATACGCAGTATTTT
CASSPTSGKWIDTQYF
>TRBJ1-2|TRBV7-2|12|few|-
TGTGCCAGCAGCCCCTCCCTTTATGGCTACACCTTC
CASSPSLYGYTF
>TRBJ2-7|TRBV12-3/TRBV12-4|13|-|-
TGTGCCAGCGGGGGCTATCGCTCCTACGAGCAGTACTTC
CASGGYRSYEQYF
>TRBJ1-1|TRBV5-3|14|-|-
TGTGCCAGCAGCTGGGGCGGGAGTCTCACTGAAGCTTTCTTT
CASSWGGSLTEAFF
>TRBJ2-1|TRBV12-3/TRBV12-4|16|few|-
TGTGCCAGCAGTTTAGTGGCGGGAAAGCCAGGGGATGAGCAGTTCTTC
CASSLVAGKPGDEQFF
>TRBJ2-1|TRBV5-4|16|-|TRBD2
TGTGCCAGCAGACCCGATAGCGGGAGTTCCTACAATGAGCAGTTCTTC
CASRPDSGSSYNEQFF
>TRBJ1-6|TRBV7-2|16|few|-
TGTGCCAGCAGCTTAGATCGGAGCGTCTATAATTCACCCCTCCACTTT
CASSLDRSVYNSPLHF
>TRBJ2-6|TRBV28|18|few|TRBD1
TGTGCCAGCAGGGATGCCGGGACAGCTCCCTCTGGGGCCAACGTCCTGACTTTC
CASRDAGTAPSGANVLTF
>TRBJ2-4|TRBV7-7|19|-|-
TGTGCCAGCAGCTTTCGGACTACCCAACCGACCCTAGCCAAAAACATTCAGTACTTC
CASSFRTTQPTLAKNIQYF
>TRBJ1-4|TRBV10-3|13|few|TRBD1
TGTGCCAGCGGGACAGGGGAAGAGGAAAAACTGTTTTTT
CASGTGEEEKLFF
>TRBJ1-1|TRBV7-9|13|-|-
TGTGCCAGCAGCTCAACGATGGGGACTGAAGCTTTCTTT
CASSSTMGTEAFF
>TRBJ1-2|TRBV4-1|17|few|-
TGCGCCAGCAGCCTTCGCGGGAAGGGTCGCCTTAACTATGGCTACACCTTC
CASSLRGKGRLNYGYTF
>TRBJ2-7|TRBV18|15|-|-
TGTGCCAGCTCCCCCATGGGGCCGACCACCGGCGAGCAGTACTTC
CASSPMGPTTGEQYF
>TRBJ2-7|TRBV27|15|few|-
TGTGCCAGCAGTTCATTTAGCGAGGGGTCCTACGAGCAGTACTTC
CASSSFSEGSYEQYF
>TRBJ1-5|TRBV12-3/TRBV12-4|17|-|TRBD1
TGTGCCAGCAGCCTGACAGGGGGCGTTTATAGCAATCAGCCCCAGCATTTT
CASSLTGGVYSNQPQHF
>TRBJ2-3|TRBV7-9|14|-|-
TGTGCCAGCAGCTTAGCGGGGTCTGCAGATACGCAGTATTTT
CASSLAGSADTQYF
>TRBJ1-1|TRBV18|14|few|-
TGTGCCAGCTCACAAGGGGGTATGAACACTGAAGCTTTCTTT
CASSQGGMNTEAFF
>TRBJ2-3|TRBV10-3|16|-|TRBD2
TGTGCCATCAGCGGCCAGGCTAGCGGCAGCACAGATACGCAGTATTTT
CAISGQASGSTDTQYF
>TRBJ2-2|TRBV7-8|16|-|-
TGTGCCAGCAGCAAGTGGGCGGACAGATCTATCGGGGAGCTGTTTTTT
CASSKWADRSIGELFF
>TRBJ1-2|TRBV4-1|18|-|-
TGCGCCAGCAGCCAATGGGCGGTCTCGCAGGGCTCCCGCTCAGGCTACACCTTC
CASSQWAVSQGSRSGYTF
>TRBJ2-6|TRBV6-2/TRBV6-3|15|-|-
TGTGCCAGCAGTTACGAGGGCTCTGGGGCCAACGTCCTGACTTTC
CASSYEGSGANVLTF
>TRBJ2-4|TRBV7-2|15|few|-
TGTGCCAGCAGCCCTAATGCCGGGACACTCGGCATTCAGTACTTC
CASSPNAGTLGIQYF
>TRBJ2-3|TRBV10-3|15|-|-
TGTGCCATCAGTGAACAGAGACAAGCCACAGATACGCAGTATTTT
CAISEQRQATDTQYF
>TRBJ2-2|TRBV7-8|18|few|-
TGTGCCAGCAGCTTATTATGGTGGAGCGGGCATTACACCGGGGAGCTGTTTTTT
CASSLLWWSGHYTGELFF
>TRBJ2-1|TRBV12-5|18|-|-
TGTGCTAGTGGTTTGGTACCCAAGGCCAACGCCTCCTACAATGAGCAGTTCTTC
CASGLVPKANASYNEQFF
>TRBJ1-5|TRBV12-3/TRBV12-4|17|-|-
TGTGCCAGCAGCCCAGGGACATTAGTATTATGGAATCAGCCCCAGCATTTT
CASSPGTLVLWNQPQHF
>TRBJ2-2|TRBV7-2|16|many|-
TGTGCCAGCCAGCACCCGGGTGGTACGAACACCGGGGAGCTGTTTTTT
CASQHPGGTNTGELFF
>TRBJ2-3|TRBV6-1|13|-|-
TGTGCCAGCAATACGAAAATCACAGATACGCAGTATTTT
CASNTKITDTQYF
>TRBJ2-1|TRBV12-3/TRBV12-4|15|-|TRBD2
TGTGCCAGCAGTCAAGGACTAGCGGGACTCAATGAGCAGTTCTTC
CASSQGLAGLNEQFF
>TRBJ2-3|TRBV7-2|17|few|-
TGTGCCAGCAGCCCCCGGCTTTTCAGGGCAGGCACAGATACGCAGTATTTT
CASSPRLFRAGTDTQYF
>TRBJ2-1|TRBV30|16|-|TRBD2
TGTGCCTGGAGTGTAGGGGCGGGAGGGCCTGTATATGAGCAGTTCTTC
CAWSVGAGGPVYEQFF
>TRBJ1-2|TRBV4-2|12|few|-
TGTGCCAGCAGCCAAGGTAGAGGTGGCTACACCTTC
CASSQGRGGYTF